The 29 T cell receptor beta chains below all came from one sample that was sequenced in a study of early T cells in non-severe SARS-CoV-2 infection. TCRdb analysed the 5' RACE reads with MiXCR anew, one entry per CDR3 protein. The sample yields 45,000 to 50,000 distinct CDR3 sequences, roughly 5.9% seen once. Sequences were obtained from whole blood. The receptors were sampled from an adult who was a healthcare worker with PCR-confirmed SARS-CoV-2 infection or an uninfected control (not recorded which).

This clonotype was seen a handful of times. The V and J genes are TRBV10-3 and TRBJ1-1; 7 bases line up with TRBD1. The CDR3 totals 13 residues. Germline V gene lookup returns CDR1 ENHRY and CDR2 SYGVKD. Germline trimming cut 4 bases from V and 1 base from J; bases unmatched to any gene: 0. CDR3 bases: TGTGCCATCAGTGGGACAGGGAACACTGAAGCTTTCTTT. Residues: CAISGTGNTEAFF.

The chain joins TRBV29-1 to TRBJ1-1; TRBD1 is a possible D gene (5 bases). The CDR3 length is 12 residues. V lost 8 bases and J 5 bases, leaving 15 bases between the germline ends. Per germline, CDR1 SQVTM and CDR2 ANQGSEA. CDR3 amino acids: CSSKDWGTEAFF. DNA of the CDR3: TGCAGCTCGAAAGACTGGGGGACTGAAGCTTTCTTT.

This clonotype was counted many times. The gene calls are TRBV6-2 or TRBV6-3 and TRBJ1-6; no clear D. V dropped 6 bases and J dropped 5 bases, with 11 bases sitting between them. From germline, CDR1 is MNHEY and CDR2 SVGEGT. The CDR3 runs to 14 residues. The CDR3 sequence is CASRRLGDNSPLHF. DNA of the CDR3: TGTGCCAGCAGGCGCTTGGGTGATAATTCACCCCTCCACTTT.

Ten or more counts support this clonotype. The J gene is TRBJ1-4, the V gene TRBV10-3, with a tentative D call TRBD1 (5 bases). The V and J ends lost 8 bases and 5 bases respectively, with 15 bases between them. Looked up from germline, CDR1 is ENHRY and CDR2 is SYGVKD. CDR3 length: 14 amino acids. CDR3 DNA sequence: TGTGCCATCGGCGGAGTGGGGCCGAATGAAAAACTGTTTTTT. This encodes CAIGGVGPNEKLFF.

This clonotype was picked up a small number of times. The chain has TRBV20-1 and TRBJ2-5; 10 positions match TRBD2. Germline values: CDR1 DFQATT, CDR2 SNEGSKA (reference sequence). V lost 3 bases to trimming and J lost 3 bases; unmatched junction nucleotides: 13. There are 17 residues in the CDR3. The CDR3 region is CSARDARQAGGKETQYF. The CDR3 bases are TGCAGTGCTAGGGACGCCCGACAAGCGGGGGGGAAAGAGACCCAGTACTTC.

The chain links TRBV5-1 to TRBJ2-3; unclear D gene. CDR3 size: 14 residues. Germline CDR1 SGHRS, CDR2 YFSETQ. V was trimmed by 2 bases and J by 5 bases, leaving 12 bases between them. The CDR3 DNA reads as TGCGCCAGCAGCTTTGAGAGATCGGGAGATACGCAGTATTTT. Translation gives CASSFERSGDTQYF.

This clonotype was counted ten times or more. The gene calls are TRBV4-2 and TRBJ1-1, with a tentative D call TRBD1 (6 bases). This CDR3 is built from 14 residues. The V gene's germline CDR1 is LGHNA and CDR2 YNFKEQ. Trimming took off 0 bases at V and 7 bases at J, with 12 bases between the two ends. This chain's CDR3 is CASSQEGGRNEAFF. CDR3 in DNA: TGTGCCAGCAGCCAAGAGGGGGGCAGGAATGAAGCTTTCTTT.

This clonotype was recorded many times. The chain's CDR3 is CASSVDQAAIYGYTF. In DNA form, the CDR3 reads TGTGCCAGCAGCGTGGATCAGGCAGCTATCTATGGCTACACCTTC. The rearrangement links TRBV9 to TRBJ1-2; D call uncertain. The CDR3 is made up of 15 amino acids. Germline values: CDR1 SGDLS, CDR2 YYNGEE. V was shortened by 2 bases and J by 4 bases, with 15 bases between the two germline ends.

Many counts were recorded for this clonotype. V is TRBV12-3 or TRBV12-4 and J is TRBJ2-3; D remains ambiguous. V was clipped by 5 bases and J by 6 bases, with 12 bases between them. The CDR3 has 13 amino acids. DNA for the CDR3: TGTGCCAGCAGTCAAGGTCCTAGGGATACGCAGTATTTT. Residues: CASSQGPRDTQYF.

This clonotype has more than one count but fewer than ten. The rearrangement links TRBV6-5 to TRBJ2-7; 7 bases are a match to TRBD1. With 5 bases clipped from V and 6 bases from J, the junction kept 1 base outside the gene matches. CDR1 and CDR2 (germline): MNHEY, SVGAGI. This CDR3 comprises 11 residues. DNA of the CDR3: TGTGCCAGCAGTCGACAGGGCGAGCAGTACTTC. This codes for CASSRQGEQYF.

Only a few counts were recorded for this clonotype. CDR3 amino acids: CASRLRETNSPLHF. CDR3 in DNA: TGTGCCAGCCGCTTGCGGGAGACTAATTCACCCCTCCACTTT. The genes are TRBV27 and TRBJ1-6; D uncertain. V was pared by 8 bases and J by 6 bases, with 14 bases between. The CDR3 runs 14 residues. Germline V gene data show CDR1 as MNHEY and CDR2 as SMNVEV (reference sequence).

Here the CDR3 DNA reads TGTGCCTGGAGTCCCCTAGGCGGAGAAGAGCAGTTCTTC. Translation: CAWSPLGGEEQFF. The chain uses TRBV30 and TRBJ2-1; D is unresolved. CDR3 size: 13 residues. Between the trimmed V and J ends, which lost 2 bases and 10 bases, there was a span of 15 bases. Germline V CDR1 and CDR2: GTSNPN, SVGIG (reference sequence).

This clonotype was counted only a few times. This chain links TRBV20-1 with TRBJ2-6; D may correspond to TRBD1 or TRBD2 (6 bases each). Germline values: CDR1 DFQATT, CDR2 SNEGSKA (reference sequence). Trimming removed 5 bases at V and 2 bases at J, with 16 bases between. This CDR3 has 16 residues. The CDR3 bases are TGCAGTGCTTGGGACTGGGGGGCGACTGGGGCCAACGTCCTGACTTTC. Encoded protein: CSAWDWGATGANVLTF.

This clonotype was recorded a few times. This chain connects TRBV7-9 to TRBJ1-1; D remains unclear. The V gene lost 1 base and the J gene lost 6 bases, with 6 bases spanning the gap. CDR1 is SEHNR, CDR2 FQNEAQ, per germline (reference sequence). The CDR3 runs to 12 residues. The CDR3 nucleotides are TGTGCCAGCAGCTTAGGACGGGCTGAAGCTTTCTTT. Amino acids: CASSLGRAEAFF.

This clonotype has at least ten counts. The J gene is TRBJ1-5, the V gene TRBV18; TRBD1 aligns across 10 bases. Germline V gives CDR1 KGHSH, CDR2 LQKENI. The CDR3 runs to 13 residues. J was trimmed by 8 bases and V by 5 bases; bases with no gene match: 3. CDR3 loop: CASSLDRGEPQHF. DNA of the CDR3: TGTGCCAGCTCATTGGACAGGGGGGAGCCCCAGCATTTT.

This clonotype was seen at least ten times. The chain links TRBV7-6 to TRBJ2-1; tentative D call: TRBD2 (6 bases). CDR3 length: 11 residues. Germline V gene sequence: CDR1 SGHVS, CDR2 FNYEAQ. Trimming left V 5 bases short and J 9 bases short, with 8 bases between. The CDR3 DNA reads as TGTGCCAGCAGCCTCGGGGGTGAGCAGTTCTTC. Translation: CASSLGGEQFF.

At least ten counts were recorded for this clonotype. The J gene is TRBJ2-7, the V gene TRBV19, with D possibly TRBD2 on 5 matching bases. The CDR3 covers 12 residues. Deletions cut 6 bases from V and 6 bases from J, with 12 bases between. Germline CDR1 is LNHDA and CDR2 is SQIVND (reference sequence). The CDR3 sequence: CASSLQEGEQYF. In nucleotides, the CDR3 is TGTGCCAGTAGCCTTCAAGAGGGCGAGCAGTACTTC.

In its sample, this clonotype was seen many times. V is TRBV6-5 and J is TRBJ1-1; D uncertain. Germline lookup yields CDR1 MNHEY and CDR2 SVGAGI. Trimming took off 0 bases at V and 2 bases at J, with 10 bases between the two ends. The CDR3 contains 15 residues. Here the CDR3 DNA reads TGTGCCAGCAGTTACTCAACCGGGCTTAACACTGAAGCTTTCTTT. It encodes CASSYSTGLNTEAFF.

The sample holds many counts of this clonotype. The J gene is TRBJ2-7, the V gene TRBV28; possible D gene TRBD1, 6 bases. With 6 bases removed from V and 2 bases from J, the gap between germline ends came to 8 bases. Germline loops: CDR1 MDHEN, CDR2 SYDVKM. CDR3 length: 12 residues. The CDR3 spells CASRGGTYEQYF. The CDR3, as DNA: TGTGCCAGCAGAGGGGGTACCTACGAGCAGTACTTC. Based on the CDR3 plus reference TRBV28 and TRBJ2-7, the full variable domain is DVKVTQSSRYLVKRTGEKVFLECVQDMDHENMFWYRQDPGLGLRLIYFSYDVKMKEKGDIPEGYSVSREKKERFSLILESASTNQTSMYLCASRGGTYEQYFGPGTRLTVT.

This clonotype was counted many times. The V gene is TRBV20-1, the J gene TRBJ2-1; 10 positions match TRBD2. In germline, CDR1 is DFQATT, CDR2 SNEGSKA (reference sequence). This CDR3 comprises 14 residues. The ends lost 3 bases at V and 8 bases at J; junction bases unmatched: 7. In DNA, the CDR3 is TGCAGTGCTAGCCCTAGCGGGAGTATCTATGAGCAGTTCTTC. The encoded protein is CSASPSGSIYEQFF.

This clonotype was detected many times. V is TRBV20-1 and J is TRBJ2-1; D ambiguous. CDR3 size: 14 residues. V was trimmed by 0 bases and J by 7 bases, leaving 13 bases between them. The germline V gene has CDR1 DFQATT and CDR2 SNEGSKA (reference sequence). CDR3 region: CSARDLGVWNEQFF. Written as DNA, the CDR3 is TGCAGTGCTAGAGATTTAGGAGTTTGGAATGAGCAGTTCTTC.

The table lists this clonotype with many counts. The chain carries TRBV30 and TRBJ1-2, with D hard to call. V lost 4 bases to trimming and J lost 2 bases, with 11 bases between them. The length of the CDR3 is 13 residues. Germline V lookup: CDR1 GTSNPN, CDR2 SVGIG (reference sequence). The CDR3: CAWTVTENYGYTF. As DNA, the CDR3 is TGTGCCTGGACCGTTACCGAGAACTATGGCTACACCTTC.

In its sample, this clonotype was seen many times. This chain connects TRBV4-1 to TRBJ2-7; 14 nucleotides line up with TRBD2. Unmatched junction bases numbered 15, after V lost 1 base and J lost 7 bases. The CDR3 is 19 amino acids. Germline CDR1 MGHRA, CDR2 YSYEKL. CDR3: CASSQAGLAGVRRTQEQYF. The CDR3 region has the DNA TGCGCCAGCAGCCAAGCGGGACTAGCGGGAGTGAGGCGAACGCAGGAGCAGTACTTC.

This clonotype was observed a few times. This chain links TRBV28 with TRBJ1-4; D gene ambiguous. The CDR3 has 15 amino acids. Trimming took 4 bases from V and 5 from J, leaving 14 bases between them. CDR1 and CDR2 (germline): MDHEN, SYDVKM. CDR3 residues: CASSYPQGGNEKLFF. In DNA form, the CDR3 reads TGTGCCAGCAGTTATCCCCAAGGAGGGAATGAAAAACTGTTTTTT.

This clonotype was counted ten times or more. The chain has TRBV6-6 and TRBJ2-7, with TRBD2 identical over 14 bases. Per the germline V gene, CDR1 is MNHNY and CDR2 is SVGAGI (reference sequence). V lost 2 bases to trimming and J lost 11 bases; unmatched junction nucleotides: 14. The length of the CDR3 is 17 residues. CDR3 sequence: CASSYVTASTSGGVKYF. Written as DNA, the CDR3 is TGTGCCAGCAGTTACGTTACAGCTTCGACTAGCGGGGGGGTGAAGTACTTC.

The V call is TRBV10-3, the J call TRBJ2-5; TRBD1 matches at 9 bases. CDR3 length: 13 residues. Per germline, CDR1 ENHRY and CDR2 SYGVKD. V gave up 10 bases and J gave up 2 bases; unmatched junction bases: 5. In DNA form, the CDR3 reads TGTGCCACGGGGGACAGGGTTCAAGAGACCCAGTACTTC. This encodes CATGDRVQETQYF.

This clonotype was seen at least ten times. This rearrangement joins TRBV6-2 or TRBV6-3 to TRBJ1-1; D may be TRBD1 (5 bases). This CDR3 has 15 residues. Per the germline V gene, CDR1 is MNHEY and CDR2 is SVGEGT. V lost 8 bases and J lost 1, with 17 bases in between. The CDR3 DNA is TGTGCCAGCCTTAAACTCGTCACAGGGAACACTGAAGCTTTCTTT. This translates into CASLKLVTGNTEAFF.

At least ten counts were recorded for this clonotype. V is TRBV5-1 and J is TRBJ1-2, with unresolved D. Per germline, CDR1 SGHRS and CDR2 YFSETQ. V was pared by 3 bases and J by 8 bases, with 17 bases between. The CDR3 covers 14 residues. The CDR3 loop is CASSSGKGPGGYTF. The CDR3 DNA follows: TGCGCCAGCAGCTCCGGAAAAGGGCCAGGCGGCTACACCTTC.

The sample holds many counts of this clonotype. The junction and the germline gene differ at one end; a read error may be behind it. The chain links TRBV7-9 to TRBJ1-3, with D possibly TRBD1 on 6 matching bases. The germline V gene encodes CDR1 SEHNR and CDR2 FQNEAQ (reference sequence). CDR3 size: 18 residues. The CDR3: CASSQSGTKKYSENTIYF. CDR3 DNA sequence: TGTGCCAGCAGCCAGTCCGGGACAAAGAAGTACTCTGAAAACACCATATATTTT. Based on the CDR3 plus reference TRBV7-9 and TRBJ1-3, the full variable domain is DTGVSQNPRHKITKRGQNVTFRCDPISEHNRLYWYRQTLGQGPEFLTYFQNEAQLEKSRLLSDRFSAERPKGSFSTLEIQRTEQGDSAMYLCASSQSGTKKYSENTIYFGEGSWLTVV.